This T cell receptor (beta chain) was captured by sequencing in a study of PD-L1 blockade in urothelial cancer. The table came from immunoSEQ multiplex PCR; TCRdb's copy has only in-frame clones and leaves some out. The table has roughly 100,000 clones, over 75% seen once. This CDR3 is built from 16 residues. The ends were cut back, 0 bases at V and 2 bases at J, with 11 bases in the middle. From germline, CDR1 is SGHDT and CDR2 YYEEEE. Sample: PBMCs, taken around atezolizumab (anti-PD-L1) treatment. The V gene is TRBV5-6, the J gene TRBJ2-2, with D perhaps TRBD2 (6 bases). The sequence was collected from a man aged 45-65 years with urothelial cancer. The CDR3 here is CASSLETGVNTGELFF. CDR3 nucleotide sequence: TGTGCCAGCAGCTTGGAGACGGGAGTTAACACCGGGGAGCTGTTTTTT.